The 2 T cell receptor beta chains listed next were all sequenced from one sample in a study of regulatory T cells in long-lasting Graves disease. Building the TCR beta libraries relied on iRepertoire HTBI primers, and CDR3 regions underwent Arm-PCR. Via MiXCR, TCRdb re-called the multiplex PCR reads, giving one row per CDR3 protein. This sample carries 420,000 or so distinct CDR3 sequences, roughly 17% of them seen once, and the ten largest clones take approximately 22%. As to time point: newly diagnosed GD, antithyroid drugs for less than 3 months. PBMC RNA was the source of the TCR library. The data were also submitted as part of a second study, on T cells in Graves' hyperthyroidism and ophthalmopathy.

The sample here was peripheral blood mononuclear cells (PBMCs), taken at new diagnosis, from a patient treated with antithyroid drugs. These receptors all stem from a woman between 18 and 29 years old with Graves disease.

The V and J genes are TRBV27 and TRBJ1-6; D gene uncertain. V shed 3 bases and J shed 3 bases, with 12 bases lying between them. In germline, CDR1 is MNHEY, CDR2 SMNVEV (reference sequence). The CDR3 totals 16 residues. The CDR3 region is CASSFSSGGYNSPLHF. Written as DNA, the CDR3 is TGTGCCAGCAGTTTTTCATCAGGAGGCTATAATTCACCCCTCCACTTT.

The rearrangement uses TRBV7-8 and TRBJ1-3; 11 nucleotides match TRBD1. Germline V gives CDR1 SGHVS, CDR2 FQNEAQ. V was clipped by 3 bases and J by 2 bases; unmatched bases: 0. CDR3 length equals 15 residues. In DNA, the CDR3 is TGTGCCAGCAGCTTGGACAGGGGGCCTGGAAACACCATATATTTT. Its protein product is CASSLDRGPGNTIYF.